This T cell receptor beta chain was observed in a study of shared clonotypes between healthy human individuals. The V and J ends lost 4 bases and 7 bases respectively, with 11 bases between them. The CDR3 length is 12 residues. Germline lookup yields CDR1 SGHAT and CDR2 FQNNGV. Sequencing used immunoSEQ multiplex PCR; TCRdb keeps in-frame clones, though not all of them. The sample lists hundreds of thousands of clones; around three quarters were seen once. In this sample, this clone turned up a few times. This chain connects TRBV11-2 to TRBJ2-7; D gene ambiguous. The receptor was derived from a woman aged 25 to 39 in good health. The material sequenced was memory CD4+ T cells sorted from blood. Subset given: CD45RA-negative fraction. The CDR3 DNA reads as TGTGCCAGCAGCTCCCTCCTACGGGAGCAGTACTTC. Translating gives CASSSLLREQYF.